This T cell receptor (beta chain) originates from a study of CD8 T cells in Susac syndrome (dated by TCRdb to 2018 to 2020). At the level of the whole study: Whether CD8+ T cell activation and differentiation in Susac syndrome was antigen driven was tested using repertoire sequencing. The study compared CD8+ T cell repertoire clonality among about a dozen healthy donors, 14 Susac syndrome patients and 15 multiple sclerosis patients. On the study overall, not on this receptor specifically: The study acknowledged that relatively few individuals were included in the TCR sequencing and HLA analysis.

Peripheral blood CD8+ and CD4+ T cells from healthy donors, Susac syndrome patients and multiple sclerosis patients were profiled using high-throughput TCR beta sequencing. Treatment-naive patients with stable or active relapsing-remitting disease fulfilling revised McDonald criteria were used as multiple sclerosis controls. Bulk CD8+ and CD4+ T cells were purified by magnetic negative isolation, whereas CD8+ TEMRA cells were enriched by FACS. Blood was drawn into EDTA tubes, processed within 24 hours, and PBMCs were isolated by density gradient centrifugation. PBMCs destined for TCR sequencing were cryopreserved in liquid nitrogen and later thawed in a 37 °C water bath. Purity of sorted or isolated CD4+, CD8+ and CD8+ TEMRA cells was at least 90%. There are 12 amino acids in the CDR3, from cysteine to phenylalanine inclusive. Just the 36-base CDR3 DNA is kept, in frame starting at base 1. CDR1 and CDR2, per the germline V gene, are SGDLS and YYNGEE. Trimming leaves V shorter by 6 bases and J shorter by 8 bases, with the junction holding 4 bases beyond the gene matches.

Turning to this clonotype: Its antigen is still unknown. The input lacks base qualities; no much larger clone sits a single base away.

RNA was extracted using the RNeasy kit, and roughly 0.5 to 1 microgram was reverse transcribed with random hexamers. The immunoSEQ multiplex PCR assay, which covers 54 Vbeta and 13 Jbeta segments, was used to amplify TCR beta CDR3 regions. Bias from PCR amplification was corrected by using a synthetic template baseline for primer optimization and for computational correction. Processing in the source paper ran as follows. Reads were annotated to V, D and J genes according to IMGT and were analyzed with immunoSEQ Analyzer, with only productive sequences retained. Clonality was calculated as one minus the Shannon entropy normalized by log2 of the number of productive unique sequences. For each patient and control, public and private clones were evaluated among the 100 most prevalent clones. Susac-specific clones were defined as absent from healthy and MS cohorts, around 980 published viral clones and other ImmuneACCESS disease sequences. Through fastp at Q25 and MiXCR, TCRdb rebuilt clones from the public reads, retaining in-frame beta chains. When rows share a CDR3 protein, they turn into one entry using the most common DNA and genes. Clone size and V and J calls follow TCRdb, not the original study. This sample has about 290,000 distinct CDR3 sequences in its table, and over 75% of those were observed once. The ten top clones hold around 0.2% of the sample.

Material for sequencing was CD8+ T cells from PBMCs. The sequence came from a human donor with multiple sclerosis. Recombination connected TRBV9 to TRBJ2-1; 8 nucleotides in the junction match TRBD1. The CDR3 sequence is CASTDRGDEQFF. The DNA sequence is TGTGCCAGCACCGACAGGGGTGATGAGCAGTTCTTC.